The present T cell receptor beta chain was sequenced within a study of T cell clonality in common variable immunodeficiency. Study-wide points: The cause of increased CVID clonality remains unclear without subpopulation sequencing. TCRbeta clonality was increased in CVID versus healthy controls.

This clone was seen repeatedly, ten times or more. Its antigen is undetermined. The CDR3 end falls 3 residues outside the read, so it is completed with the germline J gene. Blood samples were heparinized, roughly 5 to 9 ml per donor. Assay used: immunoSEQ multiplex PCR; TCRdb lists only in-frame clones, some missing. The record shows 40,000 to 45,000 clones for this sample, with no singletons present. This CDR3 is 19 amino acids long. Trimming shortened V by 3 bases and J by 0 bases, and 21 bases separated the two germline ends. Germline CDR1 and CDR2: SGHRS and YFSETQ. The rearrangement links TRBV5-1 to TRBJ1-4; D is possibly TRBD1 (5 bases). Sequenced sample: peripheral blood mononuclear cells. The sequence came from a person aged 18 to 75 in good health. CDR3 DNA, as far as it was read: TGCGCCAGCAGCTCCCTATTCGCGGGGGAGATACCAACTAATGAAAAA. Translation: CASSSLFAGEIPTNEK. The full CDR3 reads CASSSLFAGEIPTNEKLFF. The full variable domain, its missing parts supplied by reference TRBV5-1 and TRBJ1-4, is KAGVTQTPRYLIKTRGQQVTLSCSPISGHRSVSWYQQTPGQGLQFLFEYFSETQRNKGNFPGRFSGRQFSNSRSEMNVSTLELGDSALYLCASSSLFAGEIPTNEKLFFGSGTQLSVL.